Sequencing of this TCR beta chain was carried out in a study of tumor-infiltrating lymphocytes in primary liver carcinoma. Study context: Patients comprised men and women whose ages fell between 30 and 69 years. Between about 4 and 11 cm across, the tumors were all of stage T1-T3 N0M0.

With respect to this clonotype: Its target is unknown.

Without any cell sorting, about 20-32 mg of bulk tissue yielded co-extracted RNA and DNA. The study, taken as a whole, reports: Tumor region pairs outstripped tumor-adjacent and tumor-blood pairs in overlap. About 7-25% of top clones, no more, were shared by all five regions.

The germline V gene encodes CDR1 MNHEY and CDR2 SVGAGI. This CDR3 has 14 amino acids. Starting material of about 0.45 ug total RNA yielded TCR beta cDNA via a constant-region primer. Libraries for TCR beta were built through three nested multiplex PCR rounds, which together made up a slightly modified ARM-PCR procedure. The first two PCR rounds used TRBV1-TRBV30 primers with a Cbeta primer, roughly 10 cycles each. TCRdb re-derived calls from the multiplex PCR reads in MiXCR, one entry per CDR3 protein. Of roughly 50,000 distinct CDR3 sequences listed, 70% to 85% are singletons. The chain has TRBV6-5 and TRBJ1-1, with D hard to call. Sequenced sample: liver tumor tissue from sampling region 2. The subset was: tumor region T2, inferior pole. The sequence derives from a man aged 35 to 55 with primary liver carcinoma and hepatitis B virus infection. CDR3 sequence (DNA): TGTGGCAGTAGTTACGGCGGGGTGAACACTGAAGCTTTCTTT. This translates into CGSSYGGVNTEAFF.